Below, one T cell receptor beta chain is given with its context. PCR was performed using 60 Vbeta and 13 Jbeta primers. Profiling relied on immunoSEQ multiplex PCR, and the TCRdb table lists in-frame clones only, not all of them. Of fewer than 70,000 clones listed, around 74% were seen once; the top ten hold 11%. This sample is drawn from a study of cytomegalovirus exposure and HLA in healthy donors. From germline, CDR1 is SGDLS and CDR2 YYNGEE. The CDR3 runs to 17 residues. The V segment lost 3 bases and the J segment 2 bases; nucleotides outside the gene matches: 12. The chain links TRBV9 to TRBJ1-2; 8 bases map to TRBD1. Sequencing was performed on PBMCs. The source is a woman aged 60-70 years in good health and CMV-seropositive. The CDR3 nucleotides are TGTGCCAGCAGCGAGGCCCTTACTGGACAGGGAAACTATGGCTACACCTTC. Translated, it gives CASSEALTGQGNYGYTF.